This TCR beta chain comes out of a study of T cell clonotyping in hematopoietic cell transplantation. Trimming cost V 6 bases and J 4 bases; bases outside gene matches: 8. The CDR3 runs 14 residues. CDR1 is LNHNV, CDR2 YYDKDF, per germline (reference sequence). Libraries were prepared by immunoSEQ multiplex PCR; TCRdb keeps only in-frame clonotypes and omits some of them. This sample has about 16,000 clones; approximately 85% occur once, and the top ten carry roughly 4.3%. The sequence derives from a middle-aged woman in good health. Some clones in this sample may be carry-over from other donors' samples. Sequencing was carried out using peripheral blood mononuclear cells. The chain is built from TRBV15 and TRBJ2-5; 7 nucleotides agree with TRBD1. CDR3 sequence: CATSNTGAPETQYF. Here the CDR3 DNA reads TGTGCCACCAGTAACACAGGGGCGCCAGAGACCCAGTACTTC.